The 26 T cell receptor beta chains in this list originate from one sample, sequenced in a study of T cell repertoires in ileal Crohn's disease. The protocol was immunoSEQ multiplex PCR, while the TCRdb copy is restricted to in-frame clones and leaves out a portion. This repertoire shows about 31,000 clones, approximately 78% found once; its top ten account for roughly 5.7%. Sample: ileal tissue. The source of these receptors is an adult with Crohn's disease.

This chain joins TRBV30 and TRBJ2-3; 15 bases align to TRBD2. With 2 bases clipped from V and 7 bases from J, the junction kept 10 bases outside the gene matches. Germline V gene data show CDR1 as GTSNPN and CDR2 as SVGIG (reference sequence). The CDR3 extends over 17 amino acids. CDR3 residues: CAWSRPRTSGGANTQYF. The DNA for the CDR3 is TGTGCCTGGAGTCGACCCCGGACTAGCGGGGGGGCCAATACGCAGTATTTT.

The V call is TRBV7-2, the J call TRBJ2-1; D may be TRBD2 (5 bases). This CDR3 is 15 amino acids long. Germline V lookup: CDR1 SGHTA, CDR2 FQGNSA. V dropped 7 bases and J dropped 0 bases, with 13 bases sitting between them. The CDR3 DNA reads TGTGCCAGCAAGCCCTTGGGGAGCTCCTACAATGAGCAGTTCTTC. Protein sequence: CASKPLGSSYNEQFF.

The chain has TRBV10-1 and TRBJ2-2; D may be TRBD1 (5 bases). CDR3 length: 13 residues. The V gene lost 6 bases and the J gene lost 5 bases, with 10 bases spanning the gap. From germline, CDR1 is WNHNN and CDR2 SYGVQD (reference sequence). CDR3 protein: CASSVTATGELFF. CDR3 in DNA: TGCGCCAGCAGCGTGACAGCTACCGGGGAGCTGTTTTTT.

The CDR3 DNA is TGTGCCAGCAGCCAAGATATACGGGGTGCTAGGACTGAAGCTTTCTTT. Residues: CASSQDIRGARTEAFF. This sequence joins TRBV14 and TRBJ1-1; D is uncertain. The CDR3 contains 16 residues. V gave up 0 bases and J gave up 5 bases, with 16 bases separating them. Germline V gene data show CDR1 as SGHDN and CDR2 as FVKESK.

This rearrangement joins TRBV7-2 to TRBJ1-1, with a possible D match to TRBD1 (5 bases). The CDR3 consists of 13 residues. V was pared by 0 bases and J by 5 bases, with 7 bases between. Per germline, CDR1 SGHTA and CDR2 FQGNSA. CDR3 sequence (DNA): TGTGCCAGCAGCTTAGCCAGGGAAACTGAAGCTTTCTTT. The encoded protein is CASSLARETEAFF.

This chain uses TRBV6-5 with TRBJ2-7, with D possibly matching TRBD2 (6 bases). Trimming removed 4 bases at V and 5 bases at J, with 18 bases between. Germline CDR1 and CDR2: MNHEY and SVGAGI. The CDR3 contains 15 residues. This CDR3 reads CASSLTGPEGHEQYF. The CDR3 nucleotides are TGTGCCAGCAGTTTAACGGGACCGGAGGGACACGAGCAGTACTTC.

This clone showed up just a few times. This chain connects TRBV5-6 to TRBJ1-6; 7 bases are shared with TRBD1. Trimming removed 5 bases from V and 10 bases from J; junction bases left unmatched: 9. The germline gives CDR1 SGHDT, CDR2 YYEEEE. The CDR3 extends over 14 amino acids. The CDR3 sequence: CASSQGVRYSPLHF. The CDR3 region has the DNA TGTGCCAGCAGTCAGGGGGTGAGATACTCACCCCTCCACTTT.

The V gene is TRBV29-1, the J gene TRBJ2-5; D is unclear. The CDR3 sequence is 11 residues long. V was pared by 2 bases and J by 5 bases, with 6 bases between. The V gene's germline CDR1 is SQVTM and CDR2 ANQGSEA. CDR3 region: CSVELSETQYF. The CDR3 coding sequence is TGCAGCGTTGAACTTTCGGAGACCCAGTACTTC.

V usage is TRBV15 and J usage is TRBJ2-3, with a weak D call TRBD2 (5 bases). V dropped 5 bases and J dropped 0 bases, with 9 bases sitting between them. Germline CDR1 and CDR2: LNHNV and YYDKDF (reference sequence). This CDR3 region has 14 residues. CDR3 in DNA: TGTGCCACCAGCCCTCGGACTAGCACAGATACGCAGTATTTT. Its translation is CATSPRTSTDTQYF.

This clone appeared a few times. The rearrangement joins TRBV19 to TRBJ2-4, with 7 bases lining up with TRBD2. The CDR3 contains 16 residues. The V gene's germline CDR1 is LNHDA and CDR2 SQIVND (reference sequence). The J segment lost 1 base and the V segment lost 5 bases, leaving 8 bases of the junction unmatched. CDR3 protein: CASSALGGMAKNIQYF. For the CDR3, the DNA is TGTGCCAGTAGTGCACTCGGGGGGATGGCCAAAAACATTCAGTACTTC.

This clone was detected a few times. The J gene is TRBJ1-1, the V gene TRBV18, with D maybe TRBD1 (5 bases). Germline CDR1 and CDR2: KGHSH and LQKENI. CDR3 length: 13 residues. Trimming stripped 0 bases from V and 4 bases from J, with 6 bases between. DNA of the CDR3: TGTGCCAGCTCACCACCAGGGGCCACTGAAGCTTTCTTT. It specifies CASSPPGATEAFF. Using reference TRBV18 and TRBJ1-1 for the parts outside the CDR3, the full variable domain is NAGVMQNPRHLVRRRGQEARLRCSPMKGHSHVYWYRQLPEEGLKFMVYLQKENIIDESGMPKERFSAEFPKEGPSILRIQQVVRGDSAAYFCASSPPGATEAFFGQGTRLTVV.

This clone was seen only a few times. The chain couples TRBV11-2 to TRBJ1-6; a possible D gene is TRBD1 (5 bases). Germline values: CDR1 SGHAT, CDR2 FQNNGV. This CDR3 comprises 14 residues. Deletions cut 2 bases from V and 7 bases from J, with 9 bases between. This CDR3 reads CASSLKQGNSPLHF. For the CDR3, the DNA is TGTGCCAGCAGCTTAAAGCAGGGAAATTCACCCCTCCACTTT.

This clone came up once. The V gene is TRBV6-5, the J gene TRBJ1-6, with 9 bases identical to TRBD1. The trim removed 6 bases at V and 8 bases at J, leaving 2 bases unmatched. The CDR3 runs to 13 residues. Germline V gives CDR1 MNHEY, CDR2 SVGAGI. CDR3 in amino acids: CASRGQGYSPLHF. CDR3 bases: TGTGCCAGCAGAGGACAGGGGTATTCACCCCTCCACTTT.

For this clone: The same CDR3 is also encoded by other DNA sequences in this sample. The chain joins TRBV18 to TRBJ1-5; TRBD1 matches at 7 bases. The V and J ends lost 4 bases and 5 bases, in that order; junction bases with no gene match: 2. In germline, CDR1 is KGHSH, CDR2 LQKENI. This CDR3 comprises 13 residues. CDR3 protein: CASSQGADQPQHF. In nucleotides, the CDR3 is TGTGCCAGCTCACAGGGGGCTGATCAGCCCCAGCATTTT.

Note on this clone: The sample has other DNA sequences that encode this CDR3 too. The V gene is TRBV9, the J gene TRBJ1-1, with D tentatively TRBD1 (6 bases). CDR1 and CDR2 (germline): SGDLS, YYNGEE. V was clipped by 0 bases and J by 0 bases, with 12 bases between them. The CDR3 consists of 16 residues. The CDR3 bases are TGTGCCAGCAGCGTAGTGGACAGTCTCATGAACACTGAAGCTTTCTTT. Amino acid sequence: CASSVVDSLMNTEAFF.

A remark on this clone: Relative to the germline gene, one junction end is altered; a read error may explain this. The chain links TRBV5-1 to TRBJ1-1, with D perhaps TRBD1 (6 bases). Per germline, CDR1 SGHRS and CDR2 YFSETQ. There are 15 residues in the CDR3. The CDR3: CASSPGHVGNTEAFF. In DNA, the CDR3 is TGCGCTAGCAGCCCGGGACACGTCGGGAACACTGAAGCTTTCTTT.

J is TRBJ2-2 and V is TRBV5-4; 7 nucleotides agree with TRBD1. Germline-derived CDR1 and CDR2 are SGHNT and YYREEE (reference sequence). V was clipped by 4 bases and J by 5 bases; unmatched bases: 8. This CDR3 region has 15 residues. The CDR3 DNA reads TGTGCCAGCAGCCCCGGGACAGTTAGAACCGGGGAGCTGTTTTTT. Translating it yields CASSPGTVRTGELFF.

The V call is TRBV19, the J call TRBJ1-1; D call uncertain. Germline V gene lookup returns CDR1 LNHDA and CDR2 SQIVND (reference sequence). The CDR3 spans 15 residues. Trimming left V 5 bases short and J 3 bases short, with 16 bases between. The CDR3 here is CASSPARGRDTEAFF. In DNA form, the CDR3 reads TGTGCCAGTAGTCCAGCCCGAGGGCGAGACACTGAAGCTTTCTTT. The variable domain in full, with the rest retrieved from reference TRBV19 and TRBJ1-1, is DGGITQSPKYLFRKEGQNVTLSCEQNLNHDAMYWYRQDPGQGLRLIYYSQIVNDFQKGDIAEGYSVSREKKESFPLTVTSAQKNPTAFYLCASSPARGRDTEAFFGQGTRLTVV.

This clone was counted a few times. The chain joins TRBV29-1 to TRBJ2-2, with no clear D. With 4 bases removed from V and 3 bases from J, the gap between germline ends came to 3 bases. CDR1 and CDR2 from the germline V gene are SQVTM and ANQGSEA. CDR3 size: 11 residues. CDR3 nucleotides: TGCAGCGTTGGAGACACCGGGGAGCTGTTTTTT. Amino acid sequence: CSVGDTGELFF.

This chain links TRBV13 with TRBJ2-7; tentative D call: TRBD2 (5 bases). In germline, CDR1 is PRHDT, CDR2 FYEKMQ (reference sequence). Trimming shortened V by 0 bases and J by 0 bases, and 12 bases separated the two germline ends. The CDR3 extends over 16 amino acids. The CDR3 DNA is TGTGCCAGCAGCTTAGGTCCAGGAAGCGGCTCCTACGAGCAGTACTTC. It encodes CASSLGPGSGSYEQYF.

This clone was recorded once. In DNA, the CDR3 is TGTGCCAGCAGTGAGTTAGCGAACACTGAAGCTTTCTTT. Its translation is CASSELANTEAFF. The rearrangement joins TRBV6-1 to TRBJ1-1; D not certain. The CDR3 has 13 amino acids. Deletions cut 3 bases from V and 1 base from J, with 6 bases between. The germline CDR1 and CDR2 sequences are MNHNS and SASEGT.

The rearrangement uses TRBV4-1 and TRBJ2-2; TRBD1 aligns across 9 bases. The V segment lost 0 bases and the J segment 4 bases; nucleotides outside the gene matches: 12. There are 19 residues in the CDR3. Germline loops: CDR1 MGHRA, CDR2 YSYEKL. The CDR3 protein is CASSQDLGTGTGFTGELFF. DNA of the CDR3: TGCGCCAGCAGCCAAGATCTTGGGACGGGGACAGGGTTCACCGGGGAGCTGTTTTTT.

The V and J genes are TRBV7-9 and TRBJ2-7, with 7 bases matching TRBD1. Germline CDR1 reads SEHNR; CDR2 reads FQNEAQ (reference sequence). The CDR3 spans 15 residues. After removal of 8 bases from V and 0 bases from J, the junction contained 10 bases not matched to a gene. The CDR3 bases are TGTGCCAGCGGACCTATACAGGGGTACTCCTACGAGCAGTACTTC. It codes for CASGPIQGYSYEQYF.

The CDR3 DNA reads TGTGCCAGCAGCCTGGACAGAACTAACTATGGCTACACCTTC. This gives the protein CASSLDRTNYGYTF. The genes are TRBV7-8 and TRBJ1-2; D is perhaps TRBD1 (6 bases). V was pared by 5 bases and J by 0 bases, with 10 bases between. The CDR3 loop spans 14 amino acids. CDR1 SGHVS and CDR2 FQNEAQ come from the germline V gene.

This chain joins TRBV2 and TRBJ2-2; D is ambiguous. This CDR3 has 13 residues. The germline gives CDR1 SNHLY, CDR2 FYNNEI. V dropped 1 base and J dropped 3 bases, with 3 bases sitting between them. The CDR3 reads CASSEDYTGELFF. The CDR3 nucleotides read TGTGCCAGCAGTGAAGACTACACCGGGGAGCTGTTTTTT.

The chain couples TRBV5-7 to TRBJ2-5; the match to TRBD2 covers 9 bases. TRBV5-7 is an ORF, with its function uncertain. This CDR3 contains 16 residues. The V segment lost 0 bases and the J segment 4 bases; nucleotides outside the gene matches: 7. The CDR3 reads CASSLAASGEGETQYF. The CDR3 bases are TGTGCCAGCAGCTTGGCGGCTAGCGGGGAAGGAGAGACCCAGTACTTC.